What follows is one T cell receptor (beta chain) and its context. This sample stems from a study of blood T cell repertoires in COVID-19. The germline V gene encodes CDR1 MGHDK and CDR2 SYGVNS. The CDR3 is 16 amino acids. V was clipped by 1 base and J by 7 bases; unmatched bases: 7. Profiled with immunoSEQ multiplex PCR; TCRdb holds only in-frame clones, not every one. The sample lists 310,000 or so clones; around 90% were seen once. The sequenced sample was peripheral blood. The receptor's source is a man younger than 45 with COVID-19, enrolled during active disease. V usage is TRBV25-1 and J usage is TRBJ1-6; 7 nucleotides line up with TRBD1. The CDR3 bases are TGTGCCAGCAGTGAATTGGCAGGGGGGATCAATTCACCCCTCCACTTT. Its translation: CASSELAGGINSPLHF. Full variable domain (missing parts from reference TRBV25-1 and TRBJ1-6): EADIYQTPRYLVIGTGKKITLECSQTMGHDKMYWYQQDPGMELHLIHYSYGVNSTEKGDLSSESTVSRIRTEHFPLTLESARPSHTSQYLCASSELAGGINSPLHFGNGTRLTVT.